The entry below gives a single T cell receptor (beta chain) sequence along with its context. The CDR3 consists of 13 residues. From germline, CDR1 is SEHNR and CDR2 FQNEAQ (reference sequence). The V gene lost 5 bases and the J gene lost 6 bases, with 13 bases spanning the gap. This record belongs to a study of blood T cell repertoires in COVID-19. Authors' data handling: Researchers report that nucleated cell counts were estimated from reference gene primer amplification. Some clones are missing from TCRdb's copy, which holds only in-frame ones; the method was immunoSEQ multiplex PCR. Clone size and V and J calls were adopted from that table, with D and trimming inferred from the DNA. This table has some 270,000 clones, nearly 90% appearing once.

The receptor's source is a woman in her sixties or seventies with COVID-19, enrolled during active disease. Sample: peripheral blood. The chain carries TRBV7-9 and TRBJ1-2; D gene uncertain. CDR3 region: CASSHGGADGYTF. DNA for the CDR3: TGTGCCAGCAGCCACGGCGGAGCGGATGGCTACACCTTC.